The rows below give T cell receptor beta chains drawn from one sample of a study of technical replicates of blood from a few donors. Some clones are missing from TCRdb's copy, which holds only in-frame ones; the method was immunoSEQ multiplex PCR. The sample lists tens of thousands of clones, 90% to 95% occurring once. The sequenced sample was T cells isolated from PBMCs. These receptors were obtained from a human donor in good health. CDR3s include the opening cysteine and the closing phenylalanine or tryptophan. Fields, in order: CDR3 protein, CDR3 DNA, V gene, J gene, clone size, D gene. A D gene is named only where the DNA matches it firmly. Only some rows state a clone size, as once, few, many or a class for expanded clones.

CDR3: CASSPSGKSYEQYF
DNA: TGTGCCAGCAGCCCTAGCGGGAAATCCTACGAGCAGTACTTC
V: TRBV7-3
J: TRBJ2-7
size: -
D: TRBD2

CDR3: CASSLEPGRGIFTEAFF
DNA: TGTGCCAGCAGCTTAGAACCGGGTAGAGGGATTTTCACTGAAGCTTTCTTT
V: TRBV11-2
J: TRBJ1-1
size: -
D: -

CDR3: CASSQDSGSQETQYF
DNA: TGCGCCAGCAGCCAAGATTCCGGGTCCCAAGAGACCCAGTACTTC
V: TRBV4-1
J: TRBJ2-5
size: -
D: -

CDR3: CASSSNRGAKNIQYF
DNA: TGTGCCAGCAGCTCGAACAGGGGAGCCAAAAACATTCAGTACTTC
V: TRBV7-9
J: TRBJ2-4
size: -
D: TRBD1

CDR3: CASSFESTFTEAFF
DNA: TGTGCCAGCAGTTTTGAGTCTACGTTCACTGAAGCTTTCTTT
V: TRBV27
J: TRBJ1-1
size: -
D: -

CDR3: CASSLTGGHTEAFF
DNA: TGCGCCAGCAGCCTTACAGGGGGCCACACTGAAGCTTTCTTT
V: TRBV4-3
J: TRBJ1-1
size: -
D: TRBD1

CDR3: CASSLRGNTGELFF
DNA: TGCGCCAGCAGCTTGAGGGGAAACACCGGGGAGCTGTTTTTT
V: TRBV5-1
J: TRBJ2-2
size: once
D: -

CDR3: CASSQPQGAGDTQYF
DNA: TGTGCCAGCAGCCAACCTCAGGGGGCGGGGGATACGCAGTATTTT
V: TRBV14
J: TRBJ2-3
size: -
D: TRBD1

CDR3: CASTTAGLFHTQYF
DNA: TGTGCCAGCACCACCGCAGGACTGTTCCATACGCAGTATTTT
V: TRBV7-6
J: TRBJ2-3
size: -
D: -

CDR3: CASNGRGYFSAFF
DNA: TGTGCCAGCAACGGCCGGGGGTACTTTTCTGCTTTCTTT
V: TRBV28
J: TRBJ1-1
size: -
D: -

CDR3: CATSRDSSGDTQYF
DNA: TGTGCCACCAGCAGAGACTCTAGCGGAGATACGCAGTATTTT
V: TRBV15
J: TRBJ2-3
size: -
D: TRBD2

CDR3: CASSLDRGWEEKLFF
DNA: TGTGCCAGCAGCTTAGACAGGGGTTGGGAAGAAAAACTGTTTTTT
V: TRBV11-3
J: TRBJ1-4
size: -
D: -

CDR3: CAGGPGGIYNEQFF
DNA: TGTGCCGGGGGGCCGGGAGGAATCTACAATGAGCAGTTCTTC
V: TRBV19
J: TRBJ2-1
size: -
D: -

CDR3: CAWRQASNQPQHF
DNA: TGTGCCTGGAGACAGGCTAGCAATCAGCCCCAGCATTTT
V: TRBV30
J: TRBJ1-5
size: -
D: -

CDR3: CASGTSGLTDTQYF
DNA: TGTGCCAGCGGAACTAGCGGGCTCACAGATACGCAGTATTTT
V: TRBV18
J: TRBJ2-3
size: -
D: TRBD2

CDR3: CASSISGVNTGELFF
DNA: TGTGCCAGCAGCATAAGCGGGGTGAACACCGGGGAGCTGTTTTTT
V: TRBV7-3
J: TRBJ2-2
size: -
D: TRBD2

CDR3: CASTEQGKMNEQFF
DNA: TGTGCCAGTACCGAACAGGGTAAGATGAATGAGCAGTTCTTC
V: TRBV19
J: TRBJ2-1
size: -
D: -

CDR3: CANTIRAQETQYF
DNA: TGTGCCAACACTATCCGAGCCCAAGAGACCCAGTACTTC
V: TRBV2
J: TRBJ2-5
size: -
D: -

CDR3: CASTEPRDRVHEQYF
DNA: TGTGCCAGCACCGAACCCCGGGACAGGGTCCACGAGCAGTACTTC
V: TRBV28
J: TRBJ2-7
size: -
D: TRBD1

CDR3: CATSSILAGVYNEQFF
DNA: TGTGCCACCAGCAGCATACTAGCGGGAGTCTACAATGAGCAGTTCTTC
V: TRBV15
J: TRBJ2-1
size: -
D: TRBD2

CDR3: CASSSTKRGMATDTQYF
DNA: TGTGCCAGCAGTTCCACTAAGCGGGGAATGGCCACAGATACGCAGTATTTT
V: TRBV28
J: TRBJ2-3
size: -
D: TRBD2

CDR3: CARSHQGGQETQYF
DNA: TGTGCCAGAAGCCATCAGGGGGGCCAAGAGACCCAGTACTTC
V: TRBV7-5
J: TRBJ2-5
size: -
D: -

CDR3: CASSSAGNNEQFF
DNA: TGTGCCAGCAGCTCCGCAGGGAACAATGAGCAGTTCTTC
V: TRBV9
J: TRBJ2-1
size: -
D: -

CDR3: CASSSWTGETTF
DNA: TGTGCCAGCAGCTCCTGGACAGGGGAGACAACCTTC
V: TRBV6-5
J: TRBJ1-2
size: -
D: TRBD1

CDR3: CASSLSSGSIPDTQYF
DNA: TGTGCCAGCAGCCTATCCAGCGGGAGTATCCCAGATACGCAGTATTTT
V: TRBV11-2
J: TRBJ2-3
size: -
D: TRBD2

CDR3: CASSPSQGTAYEQYF
DNA: TGTGCCAGCAGCCCATCTCAGGGTACGGCCTACGAGCAGTACTTC
V: TRBV13
J: TRBJ2-7
size: few
D: -

CDR3: CASGSGTLYEQYF
DNA: TGTGCCAGCGGTAGCGGGACCCTCTACGAGCAGTACTTC
V: TRBV9
J: TRBJ2-7
size: -
D: TRBD2

CDR3: CASSRTPFHQPQHF
DNA: TGTGCCAGCAGCCGGACACCTTTTCATCAGCCCCAGCATTTT
V: TRBV6-5
J: TRBJ1-5
size: -
D: -

CDR3: CASSQTGTNEKLFF
DNA: TGCGCCAGCAGCCAGACAGGGACTAATGAAAAACTGTTTTTT
V: TRBV5-1
J: TRBJ1-4
size: -
D: TRBD1

CDR3: CAIRLAGGLADTQYF
DNA: TGTGCCATCAGATTGGCAGGAGGGCTGGCAGATACGCAGTATTTT
V: TRBV10-3
J: TRBJ2-3
size: -
D: -

CDR3: CASSPQRILYEQYF
DNA: TGTGCTAGCAGCCCCCAGCGGATCCTCTACGAGCAGTACTTC
V: TRBV7-7
J: TRBJ2-7
size: -
D: -

CDR3: CASSLTSGTNEQFF
DNA: TGTGCCAGCAGCCTCACTAGCGGGACGAATGAGCAGTTCTTC
V: TRBV6-6
J: TRBJ2-1
size: -
D: TRBD2

CDR3: CASSTGLRTPYEQYF
DNA: TGTGCCAGCAGTACGGGACTACGTACTCCCTACGAGCAGTACTTC
V: TRBV28
J: TRBJ2-7
size: -
D: TRBD2

CDR3: CASSLGASGSSYNEQFF
DNA: TGCGCCAGCAGCTTGGGGGCTAGCGGGAGCTCCTACAATGAGCAGTTCTTC
V: TRBV5-1
J: TRBJ2-1
size: -
D: TRBD2

CDR3: CASSLEGLAGYNEQFF
DNA: TGCGCCAGCAGCTTGGAAGGTCTAGCGGGTTACAATGAGCAGTTCTTC
V: TRBV5-1
J: TRBJ2-1
size: -
D: TRBD2

CDR3: CAVNRVTDTQYF
DNA: TGTGCCGTTAACAGGGTTACAGATACGCAGTATTTT
V: TRBV30
J: TRBJ2-3
size: -
D: -

CDR3: CASSLRQGTEAFF
DNA: TGTGCCAGCAGCTTACGACAGGGTACTGAAGCTTTCTTT
V: TRBV11-3
J: TRBJ1-1
size: -
D: TRBD1

CDR3: CASSYSSGAPDTQYF
DNA: TGTGCCAGCAGTTATTCTAGCGGAGCTCCAGATACGCAGTATTTT
V: TRBV6-5
J: TRBJ2-3
size: -
D: TRBD2

CDR3: CSVARGRDTEAFF
DNA: TGCAGCGTTGCGCGGGGGCGGGACACTGAAGCTTTCTTT
V: TRBV29-1
J: TRBJ1-1
size: -
D: -

CDR3: CASERQESYEQYF
DNA: TGTGCCAGTGAGAGACAGGAGTCCTACGAGCAGTACTTC
V: TRBV2
J: TRBJ2-7
size: -
D: -

CDR3: CASSQELGLAGYNEQFF
DNA: TGTGCCAGCAGCCAAGAATTAGGCCTAGCGGGGTACAATGAGCAGTTCTTC
V: TRBV4-2
J: TRBJ2-1
size: -
D: TRBD2

CDR3: CASSVTSGRSGDTQYF
DNA: TGCGCCAGCAGTGTGACTAGCGGGAGGAGTGGAGATACGCAGTATTTT
V: TRBV10-2
J: TRBJ2-3
size: -
D: TRBD2

CDR3: CASSLGPTEAFF
DNA: TGTGCCAGCAGCTTGGGCCCCACAGAAGCTTTCTTT
V: TRBV5-8
J: TRBJ1-1
size: once
D: -

CDR3: CASSPVGGTQTQYF
DNA: TGTGCCAGCAGCCCGGTGGGGGGTACGCAGACCCAGTACTTC
V: TRBV11-2
J: TRBJ2-5
size: once
D: -

CDR3: CASSFGQVANYEQYF
DNA: TGCGCCAGCAGCTTTGGACAGGTAGCTAACTACGAGCAGTACTTC
V: TRBV5-1
J: TRBJ2-7
size: -
D: TRBD1

CDR3: CASSSHRVRSYEQYF
DNA: TGTGCCAGCAGTTCCCACAGGGTCCGCTCCTACGAGCAGTACTTC
V: TRBV6-6
J: TRBJ2-7
size: -
D: -

CDR3: CASSESYRGETQYF
DNA: TGCGCCAGCAGTGAGTCGTATCGGGGAGAGACCCAGTACTTC
V: TRBV10-1
J: TRBJ2-5
size: -
D: -

CDR3: CASSLVRGNTEAFF
DNA: TGTGCCAGCAGCTTAGTGCGGGGGAACACTGAAGCTTTCTTT
V: TRBV7-2
J: TRBJ1-1
size: -
D: -

CDR3: CASSLVLADTQYF
DNA: TGTGCCAGCAGCTTAGTACTTGCAGATACGCAGTATTTT
V: TRBV7-9
J: TRBJ2-3
size: -
D: -

CDR3: CAWSVRTVTDTQYF
DNA: TGTGCCTGGAGTGTTCGGACAGTCACAGATACGCAGTATTTT
V: TRBV30
J: TRBJ2-3
size: -
D: -

CDR3: CASSRSGRNPYNEQFF
DNA: TGCGCCAGCAGCCGGAGCGGGAGAAATCCCTACAATGAGCAGTTCTTC
V: TRBV4-3
J: TRBJ2-1
size: -
D: TRBD2

CDR3: CASTPEPGGSTDTQYF
DNA: TGTGCCAGCACCCCCGAACCGGGCGGGAGCACAGATACGCAGTATTTT
V: TRBV5-6
J: TRBJ2-3
size: -
D: -

CDR3: CASSPEAREPDTEAFF
DNA: TGTGCCAGCAGCCCGGAAGCTCGGGAACCGGACACTGAAGCTTTCTTT
V: TRBV7-8
J: TRBJ1-1
size: -
D: -

CDR3: CASSLIPGNQPQHF
DNA: TGTGCCAGCAGTTTAATCCCAGGGAATCAGCCCCAGCATTTT
V: TRBV28
J: TRBJ1-5
size: -
D: -